This passage covers 31 T cell receptor beta chains from one sample sequenced in a study of blood T cell repertoires in COVID-19. TCRdb's copy holds only in-frame clones and misses some; the assay was immunoSEQ multiplex PCR. In the table there are 450,000 or so clones, approximately 90% of which are singletons. Sequenced material: peripheral blood. These receptors all come from a man between 18 and 29 years old with COVID-19, enrolled during active disease.

V is TRBV5-1 and J is TRBJ2-3, with a possible D match to TRBD1 (5 bases). Trimming took 7 bases from V and 0 from J, leaving 21 bases between them. The CDR3 covers 17 residues. In germline, CDR1 is SGHRS, CDR2 YFSETQ. The CDR3: CASAWGSVASSTDTQYF. In nucleotides, the CDR3 is TGCGCCAGCGCGTGGGGCTCGGTGGCGTCTAGCACAGATACGCAGTATTTT.

In this sample, this clone turned up once. V gene TRBV6-1 combines with J gene TRBJ1-1; D may be TRBD1 (5 bases). The V gene lost 4 bases and the J gene lost 1 base, with 16 bases spanning the gap. CDR3 length: 16 residues. Germline assignment: CDR1 MNHNS and CDR2 SASEGT. DNA for the CDR3: TGTGCCAGCAGTGGAATGAGCCAGGGTTGGAACACTGAAGCTTTCTTT. This translates into CASSGMSQGWNTEAFF.

The chain combines TRBV12-3 or TRBV12-4 with TRBJ2-3, with no clear D. This CDR3 is built from 13 residues. V lost 6 bases and J 6 bases, leaving 13 bases between the germline ends. The DNA of the CDR3 is TGTGCCAGCAGCACTGATTTCCGGGATACGCAGTATTTT. This encodes CASSTDFRDTQYF.

The chain joins TRBV5-1 to TRBJ2-1; no definite D call. The V and J ends lost 0 bases and 3 bases respectively, with 13 bases between them. The germline CDR1 and CDR2 sequences are SGHRS and YFSETQ. The CDR3 consists of 16 residues. The CDR3 nucleotides read TGCGCCAGCAGCTTGGAAGGTGGCGGTAACTACAATGAGCAGTTCTTC. This encodes CASSLEGGGNYNEQFF. The full variable domain, completed using reference TRBV5-1 and TRBJ2-1, is KAGVTQTPRYLIKTRGQQVTLSCSPISGHRSVSWYQQTPGQGLQFLFEYFSETQRNKGNFPGRFSGRQFSNSRSEMNVSTLELGDSALYLCASSLEGGGNYNEQFFGPGTRLTVL.

V usage is TRBV5-1 and J usage is TRBJ2-3, with TRBD1 matching over 7 bases. CDR3 size: 14 residues. Germline V gene data show CDR1 as SGHRS and CDR2 as YFSETQ. The junction had 5 bases not matched to a gene; V was cut back by 0 bases and J by 7 bases. The CDR3 bases are TGCGCCAGCAGCTTGGGACAGGGTCTGAATACGCAGTATTTT. Translated: CASSLGQGLNTQYF.

V gene TRBV7-9 combines with J gene TRBJ2-1; 9 bases agree with TRBD2. Germline V CDR1 and CDR2: SEHNR, FQNEAQ (reference sequence). The V segment lost 5 bases and the J segment 6 bases; nucleotides outside the gene matches: 11. This CDR3 has 16 residues. The CDR3 DNA reads as TGTGCCAGCAGCCCGGCTCGGACTAGCGAGAGCAATGAGCAGTTCTTC. Translation: CASSPARTSESNEQFF.

The V call is TRBV29-1, the J call TRBJ2-5; 8 nucleotides match TRBD2. V was clipped by 1 base and J by 3 bases; unmatched bases: 16. CDR1 is SQVTM, CDR2 ANQGSEA, per germline. CDR3 size: 18 residues. CDR3 DNA sequence: TGCAGCGTTGAAGGGTTACTTTTCGAGCGGGAGCGTGAAGAGACCCAGTACTTC. It encodes CSVEGLLFEREREETQYF.

This clone was counted once. The V and J genes are TRBV24-1 and TRBJ2-1; 14 bases map to TRBD2. CDR3 length equals 17 residues. Looked up from germline, CDR1 is KGHDR and CDR2 is SFDVKD. V was clipped by 4 bases and J by 6 bases; unmatched bases: 7. The CDR3 region is CATSDPGLAGVSNEQFF. DNA of the CDR3: TGTGCCACCAGTGACCCGGGACTAGCGGGGGTTAGCAATGAGCAGTTCTTC.

The chain uses TRBV5-8 and TRBJ2-7, with 10 bases lining up with TRBD1. The CDR3 totals 14 residues. V dropped 2 bases and J dropped 6; count of bases not matched to a gene: 5. Looked up from germline, CDR1 is SGHTS and CDR2 is YDEGEE. CDR3 protein: CASSFRRDRGEQYF. In DNA, the CDR3 is TGTGCCAGCAGCTTCCGCCGGGACAGGGGCGAGCAGTACTTC.

V and J are TRBV6-5 and TRBJ2-5; D might be TRBD1 (5 bases). Germline loops: CDR1 MNHEY, CDR2 SVGAGI. The CDR3 sequence is 12 residues long. V shed 4 bases and J shed 4 bases, with 7 bases lying between them. As DNA, the CDR3 is TGTGCCAGCAGTTCCAGGGCAGAGACCCAGTACTTC. The encoded protein is CASSSRAETQYF.

This clone occurred once. The chain couples TRBV5-1 to TRBJ2-3; D is unresolved. The CDR3 contains 14 residues. The germline V and J ends were trimmed by 6 bases and 0 bases, with 11 bases remaining between them. Germline V gene sequence: CDR1 SGHRS, CDR2 YFSETQ. The CDR3 sequence: CASTWSVSTDTQYF. CDR3 sequence (DNA): TGCGCCAGCACCTGGAGCGTTAGCACAGATACGCAGTATTTT.

V gene TRBV5-6 combines with J gene TRBJ1-2, with 9 positions matching TRBD1. V gave up 4 bases and J gave up 2 bases; unmatched junction bases: 6. Germline lookup yields CDR1 SGHDT and CDR2 YYEEEE. CDR3 size: 15 residues. The CDR3 bases are TGTGCCAGCAGCCTAACCGGGACAGGGAACTATGGCTACACCTTC. Translated: CASSLTGTGNYGYTF.

This chain uses TRBV2 with TRBJ1-1; TRBD1 matches 8 bases. V was pared by 6 bases and J by 0 bases, with 3 bases of the junction left unmatched. Germline V CDR1 and CDR2: SNHLY, FYNNEI. The CDR3 runs 14 residues. The DNA of the CDR3 is TGTGCCAGCAGGTACAGGGGGTTGAACACTGAAGCTTTCTTT. Protein: CASRYRGLNTEAFF.

This chain links TRBV11-3 with TRBJ2-1; 7 bases align to TRBD2. Germline values: CDR1 SGHNT, CDR2 YENEEA. V was clipped by 5 bases and J by 7 bases; unmatched bases: 8. This CDR3 contains 14 residues. The CDR3 reads CASSAGLPGNEQFF. The CDR3 DNA follows: TGTGCCAGCAGCGCGGGACTACCAGGGAATGAGCAGTTCTTC.

This sequence joins TRBV12-5 and TRBJ2-7, with 8 bases lining up with TRBD1. Trimming removed 5 bases from V and 4 bases from J; junction bases left unmatched: 10. The CDR3 totals 15 residues. Germline values: CDR1 LGHNT, CDR2 FRNRAP. CDR3 nucleotide sequence: TGTGCTAGTGGTCTAGACAGGGGTTTGGGGTACGAGCAGTACTTC. Translating it yields CASGLDRGLGYEQYF.

V gene TRBV7-9 combines with J gene TRBJ1-4; no clear D. CDR1 and CDR2 from the germline V gene are SEHNR and FQNEAQ (reference sequence). The CDR3 has 14 amino acids. V was clipped by 5 bases and J by 4 bases, with 11 bases between them. CDR3 nucleotides: TGTGCCAGCAGCCCGGGGTCGAGTAATGAAAAACTGTTTTTT. Protein sequence: CASSPGSSNEKLFF.

This clone showed up just a few times. V gene TRBV2 combines with J gene TRBJ2-2, with D tentatively TRBD1 (6 bases). Germline V gives CDR1 SNHLY, CDR2 FYNNEI. This CDR3 is built from 15 residues. V was pared by 7 bases and J by 5 bases, with 17 bases between. The CDR3 DNA sequence: TGTGCCAGCAAAATAGGACAGCGGAGGACCGGGGAGCTGTTTTTT. Translation gives CASKIGQRRTGELFF.

The chain couples TRBV21-1 to TRBJ2-2; the DNA was not compared with TRBD1, the D call given in the table. TRBV21-1 corresponds to a pseudogene. The length of the CDR3 is 17 residues. This chain's CDR3 is CLRISPDSPTNTGELFF. DNA for the CDR3: TGCCTCCGCATCTCCCCCGACAGCCCAACGAACACCGGGGAGCTGTTTTTT.

This sequence joins TRBV2 and TRBJ1-4, with TRBD1 identical over 9 bases. With V trimmed by 4 bases and J by 8 bases, 5 bases remained unmatched. The CDR3 is made up of 14 amino acids. Germline CDR1 and CDR2: SNHLY and FYNNEI. CDR3: CASSADRGGEKLFF. The CDR3 DNA follows: TGTGCCAGCAGTGCGGACAGGGGCGGGGAAAAACTGTTTTTT.

This rearrangement joins TRBV12-3 or TRBV12-4 to TRBJ1-1; D remains unclear. The V and J ends lost 5 bases and 5 bases respectively, with 12 bases between them. The CDR3 contains 13 residues. The CDR3 DNA reads as TGTGCCAGCAGTATGGTACGGTGGACTGAAGCTTTCTTT. Translating it yields CASSMVRWTEAFF.

The gene calls are TRBV2 and TRBJ2-1, with 9 bases lining up with TRBD2. J was trimmed by 7 bases and V by 1 base; bases with no gene match: 5. The CDR3 is made up of 15 amino acids. Germline CDR1 is SNHLY and CDR2 is FYNNEI. CDR3 sequence (DNA): TGTGCCAGCAGTGAAGAGGGCGGGGGGGCTAATGAGCAGTTCTTC. Translated, it gives CASSEEGGGANEQFF.

This rearrangement joins TRBV5-6 to TRBJ2-3; 8 bases are shared with TRBD1. Germline V lookup: CDR1 SGHDT, CDR2 YYEEEE. This CDR3 has 14 amino acids. Unmatched junction bases numbered 3, after V lost 3 bases and J lost 3 bases. The CDR3, as DNA: TGTGCCAGCAGCTGGGGACAGGAGACAGATACGCAGTATTTT. Translation: CASSWGQETDTQYF.

The V call is TRBV9, the J call TRBJ2-1; 11 bases line up with TRBD2. Per the germline V gene, CDR1 is SGDLS and CDR2 is YYNGEE. J was trimmed by 7 bases and V by 0 bases; bases with no gene match: 6. This CDR3 comprises 16 residues. In DNA, the CDR3 is TGTGCCAGCAGCGTAGTGCCCGGGACTAGCGGAAATGAGCAGTTCTTC. As protein: CASSVVPGTSGNEQFF.

This clone was recorded only once. The chain carries TRBV7-8 and TRBJ2-5; D is perhaps TRBD2 (5 bases). V gave up 4 bases and J gave up 0 bases, with 6 bases separating them. CDR1 and CDR2 (germline): SGHVS, FQNEAQ. The CDR3 runs to 13 residues. DNA of the CDR3: TGTGCCAGCAGCTCGGGGTACCAAGAGACCCAGTACTTC. The encoded protein is CASSSGYQETQYF.

The chain uses TRBV30 and TRBJ2-1; 12 nucleotides align to TRBD2. The germline CDR1 and CDR2 sequences are GTSNPN and SVGIG (reference sequence). V dropped 3 bases and J dropped 6; count of bases not matched to a gene: 3. This CDR3 has 14 amino acids. In DNA form, the CDR3 reads TGTGCCTGGAGCCTAGCGGGAGGGCGCAATGAGCAGTTCTTC. Translation gives CAWSLAGGRNEQFF.

This clone was seen a few times. V gene TRBV18 combines with J gene TRBJ1-1, with 7 bases identical to TRBD1. After removal of 3 bases from V and 11 bases from J, the junction contained 12 bases not matched to a gene. Germline CDR1 KGHSH, CDR2 LQKENI. CDR3 length: 14 residues. CDR3 loop: CASSPDRALLRAFF. The CDR3 bases are TGTGCCAGCTCACCTGACAGGGCCCTATTAAGGGCTTTCTTT.

Only one count was recorded for this clone. The V and J genes are TRBV18 and TRBJ2-1; TRBD1 matches at 9 bases. Germline CDR1 and CDR2: KGHSH and LQKENI. The CDR3 covers 17 residues. The trim removed 4 bases at V and 3 bases at J, leaving 10 bases unmatched. Written as DNA, the CDR3 is TGTGCCAGCTCACTTCAACAGGGGGCATGGGGCTACAATGAGCAGTTCTTC. It encodes CASSLQQGAWGYNEQFF. The whole variable domain, filled in from reference TRBV18 and TRBJ2-1, reads NAGVMQNPRHLVRRRGQEARLRCSPMKGHSHVYWYRQLPEEGLKFMVYLQKENIIDESGMPKERFSAEFPKEGPSILRIQQVVRGDSAAYFCASSLQQGAWGYNEQFFGPGTRLTVL.

V gene TRBV27 combines with J gene TRBJ2-5; D call uncertain. The germline gives CDR1 MNHEY, CDR2 SMNVEV (reference sequence). Trimming removed 6 bases at V and 2 bases at J, with 13 bases between. The CDR3 loop spans 14 amino acids. In nucleotides, the CDR3 is TGTGCCAGCAGCCCTCAGGCCGTTCAAGAGACCCAGTACTTC. Encoded protein: CASSPQAVQETQYF.

A single count supports this clone. The V and J genes are TRBV5-5 and TRBJ2-7, with a weak D call TRBD1 (5 bases). Germline loops: CDR1 SGHKS, CDR2 YYEKEE (reference sequence). The CDR3 runs 15 residues. Trimming removed 4 bases from V and 2 bases from J, with 16 bases in between. The CDR3 bases are TGTGCCAGCAGCCCGGAAACAGGTTTCACCTACGAGCAGTACTTC. Translation: CASSPETGFTYEQYF.

The rearrangement uses TRBV20-1 and TRBJ1-3; 8 bases are shared with TRBD1. V lost 4 bases, J lost 6 bases, and 5 bases stayed unmatched. Germline V gives CDR1 DFQATT, CDR2 SNEGSKA (reference sequence). This CDR3 has 13 amino acids. For the CDR3, the DNA is TGCAGTGCTAATGACAGGGGCAAAAACACCATATATTTT. It is translated as CSANDRGKNTIYF.

This clone was seen a few times. The V call is TRBV27, the J call TRBJ1-2; D gene ambiguous. Per germline, CDR1 MNHEY and CDR2 SMNVEV (reference sequence). CDR3 size: 14 residues. The germline V and J ends were trimmed by 5 bases and 1 base, with 11 bases remaining between them. CDR3 coding DNA: TGTGCCAGCAGTCCACGTTCAGTTAACTATGGCTACACCTTC. This encodes CASSPRSVNYGYTF.